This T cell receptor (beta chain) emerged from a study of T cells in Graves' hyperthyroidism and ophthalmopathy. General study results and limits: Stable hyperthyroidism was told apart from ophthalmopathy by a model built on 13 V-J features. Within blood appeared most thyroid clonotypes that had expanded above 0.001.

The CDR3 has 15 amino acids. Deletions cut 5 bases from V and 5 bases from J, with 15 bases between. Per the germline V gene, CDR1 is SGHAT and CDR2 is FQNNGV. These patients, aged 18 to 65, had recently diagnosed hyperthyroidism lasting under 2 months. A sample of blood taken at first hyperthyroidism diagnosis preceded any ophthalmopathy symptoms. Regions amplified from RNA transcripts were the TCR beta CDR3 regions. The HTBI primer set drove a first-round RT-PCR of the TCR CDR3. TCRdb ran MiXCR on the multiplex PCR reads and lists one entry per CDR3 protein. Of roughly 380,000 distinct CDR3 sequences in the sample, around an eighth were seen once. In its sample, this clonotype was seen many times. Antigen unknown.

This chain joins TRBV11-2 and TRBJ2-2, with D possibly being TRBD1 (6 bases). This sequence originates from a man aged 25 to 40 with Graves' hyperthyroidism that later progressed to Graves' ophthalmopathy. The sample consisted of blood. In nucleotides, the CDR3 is TGTGCCAGCAGCCCCAGGGGTCCGGAGACCGGGGAGCTGTTTTTT. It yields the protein CASSPRGPETGELFF.